A single sample is the source of the 8 T cell receptor beta chains below, sequenced in a study of somatic mutations in cytotoxic T cells in rheumatoid arthritis. Measured with immunoSEQ multiplex PCR; TCRdb has only the in-frame clones, and not every one. The data hold some 14,000 clones, with more than 65% observed a single time. What was sequenced was CD8+ T cells sorted from blood. The source of these receptors is an adult with rheumatoid arthritis.

The rearrangement uses TRBV7-8 and TRBJ2-7; no definite D call. The CDR3 spans 12 residues. Germline V gene sequence: CDR1 SGHVS, CDR2 FQNEAQ. V was pared by 2 bases and J by 4 bases, with 6 bases between. CDR3 region: CASSLSDYEQYF. The CDR3 nucleotides are TGTGCCAGCAGCTTATCCGATTACGAGCAGTACTTC.

The chain couples TRBV28 to TRBJ2-7; D is unclear. Trimming took off 6 bases at V and 2 bases at J, with 11 bases between the two ends. Germline V gives CDR1 MDHEN, CDR2 SYDVKM. The CDR3 contains 13 residues. The CDR3 nucleotides read TGTGCCAGCAGGGAAATTGGGGCCTACGAGCAGTACTTC. Amino acid sequence: CASREIGAYEQYF.

The J gene is TRBJ2-1, the V gene TRBV28; TRBD2 matches 8 bases. J was trimmed by 5 bases and V by 1 base; bases with no gene match: 13. From germline, CDR1 is MDHEN and CDR2 SYDVKM. This CDR3 spans 18 amino acids. The CDR3 DNA is TGTGCCAGCAGTTTATTAGACCTCAAGCGGGGGAGAGACAATGAGCAGTTCTTC. Its translation is CASSLLDLKRGRDNEQFF.

This clone was observed a few times. The gene calls are TRBV7-6 and TRBJ1-1; TRBD1 agrees at 12 bases. Germline loops: CDR1 SGHVS, CDR2 FNYEAQ. The CDR3 sequence is 18 residues long. V lost 3 bases to trimming and J lost 3 bases; unmatched junction nucleotides: 11. DNA of the CDR3: TGTGCCAGCAGCTTTCGGAACTTTGGGACAGGGGGCGACACTGAAGCTTTCTTT. It yields the protein CASSFRNFGTGGDTEAFF.

The chain carries TRBV5-6 and TRBJ2-7, with D possibly matching TRBD2 (5 bases). The CDR3 runs to 12 residues. Trimming left V 3 bases short and J 9 bases short, with 13 bases between. The germline gives CDR1 SGHDT, CDR2 YYEEEE. The CDR3 sequence: CASSYTLGVQYF. The CDR3, as DNA: TGTGCCAGCAGCTACACCCTCGGGGTGCAGTACTTC.

V is TRBV5-6 and J is TRBJ2-2; TRBD2 matches 9 bases. Germline CDR1 is SGHDT and CDR2 is YYEEEE. The CDR3 spans 16 residues. V lost 4 bases to trimming and J lost 4 bases; unmatched junction nucleotides: 8. CDR3 bases: TGTGCCAGCAGCATCGCGTGGCGGGGGGGCACCGGGGAGCTGTTTTTT. Translation gives CASSIAWRGGTGELFF.

V usage is TRBV7-9 and J usage is TRBJ2-3; D is possibly TRBD1 (6 bases). The CDR3 contains 16 residues. Germline assignment: CDR1 SEHNR and CDR2 FQNEAQ (reference sequence). Trimming took off 4 bases at V and 2 bases at J, with 16 bases between the two ends. Here the CDR3 DNA reads TGTGCCAGCAGCTCATTACAGGGATCGGACACAGATACGCAGTATTTT. This codes for CASSSLQGSDTDTQYF. The full variable domain, its missing parts supplied by reference TRBV7-9 and TRBJ2-3, is DTGVSQNPRHKITKRGQNVTFRCDPISEHNRLYWYRQTLGQGPEFLTYFQNEAQLEKSRLLSDRFSAERPKGSFSTLEIQRTEQGDSAMYLCASSSLQGSDTDTQYFGPGTRLTVL.

The chain couples TRBV7-9 to TRBJ2-4; maybe TRBD1 (6 bases). The germline V and J ends were trimmed by 8 bases and 3 bases, with 20 bases remaining between them. This CDR3 has 16 residues. Germline lookup yields CDR1 SEHNR and CDR2 FQNEAQ (reference sequence). Written as DNA, the CDR3 is TGTGCCAGCTCAGGGACATCCAACCTGGGCAAAAACATTCAGTACTTC. Amino acid sequence: CASSGTSNLGKNIQYF.